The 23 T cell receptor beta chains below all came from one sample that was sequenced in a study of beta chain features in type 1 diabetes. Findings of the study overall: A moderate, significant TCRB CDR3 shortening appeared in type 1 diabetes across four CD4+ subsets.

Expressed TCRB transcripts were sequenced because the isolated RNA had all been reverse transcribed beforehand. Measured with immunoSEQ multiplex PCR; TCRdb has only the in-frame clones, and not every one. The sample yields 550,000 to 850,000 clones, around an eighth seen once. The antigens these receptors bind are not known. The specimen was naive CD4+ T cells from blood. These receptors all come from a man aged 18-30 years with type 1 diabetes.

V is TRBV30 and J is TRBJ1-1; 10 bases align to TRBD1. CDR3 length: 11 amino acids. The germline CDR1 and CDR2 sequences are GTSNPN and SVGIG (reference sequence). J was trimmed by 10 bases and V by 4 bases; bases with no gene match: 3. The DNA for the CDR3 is TGTGCCTGGACGACAGGGGGCGCAGCTTTCTTT. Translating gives CAWTTGGAAFF.

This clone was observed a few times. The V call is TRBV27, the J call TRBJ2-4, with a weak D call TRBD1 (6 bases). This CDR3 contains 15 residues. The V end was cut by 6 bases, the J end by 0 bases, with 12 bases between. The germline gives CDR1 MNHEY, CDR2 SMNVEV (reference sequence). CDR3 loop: CASREQGLAKNIQYF. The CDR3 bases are TGTGCCAGCAGAGAACAGGGATTAGCCAAAAACATTCAGTACTTC.

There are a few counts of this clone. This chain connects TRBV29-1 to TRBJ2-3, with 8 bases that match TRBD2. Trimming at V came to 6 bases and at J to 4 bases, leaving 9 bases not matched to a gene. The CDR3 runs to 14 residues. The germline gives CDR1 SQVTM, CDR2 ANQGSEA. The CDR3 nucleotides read TGCAGCGTCGGGGAGCGGGGGAGGCCAGATACGCAGTATTTT. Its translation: CSVGERGRPDTQYF.

CDR3 bases: TGTGCCAGCTGCCCCGGACGGACTAATGAAAAACTGTTTTTT. Translated: CASCPGRTNEKLFF. The chain recombines TRBV2 with TRBJ1-4; D unresolved. The CDR3 runs to 14 residues. Trimming pared 8 bases from V and 2 bases from J, leaving 12 bases between. The germline CDR1 and CDR2 sequences are SNHLY and FYNNEI.

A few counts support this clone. The CDR3 DNA reads as TGTGCCAGCAGCGCACCGGCAGGGGTTTACCAAGAGACCCAGTACTTC. Its translation: CASSAPAGVYQETQYF. This chain connects TRBV28 to TRBJ2-5, with D possibly being TRBD1 (6 bases). Germline V gives CDR1 MDHEN, CDR2 SYDVKM. The CDR3 length is 16 residues. V was trimmed by 6 bases and J by 0 bases, leaving 17 bases between them.

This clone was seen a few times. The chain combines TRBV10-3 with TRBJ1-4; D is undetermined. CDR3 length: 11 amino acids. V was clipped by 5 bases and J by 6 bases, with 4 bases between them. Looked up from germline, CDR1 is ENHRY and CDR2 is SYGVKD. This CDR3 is CAISSDEKLFF. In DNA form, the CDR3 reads TGTGCCATCAGTTCCGATGAAAAACTGTTTTTT.

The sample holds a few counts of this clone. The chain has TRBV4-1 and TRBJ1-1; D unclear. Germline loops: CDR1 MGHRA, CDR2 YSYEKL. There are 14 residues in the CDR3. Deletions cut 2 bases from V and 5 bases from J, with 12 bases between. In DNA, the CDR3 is TGCGCCAGCAGCCAAAATATGGGTAGGACTGAAGCTTTCTTT. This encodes CASSQNMGRTEAFF.

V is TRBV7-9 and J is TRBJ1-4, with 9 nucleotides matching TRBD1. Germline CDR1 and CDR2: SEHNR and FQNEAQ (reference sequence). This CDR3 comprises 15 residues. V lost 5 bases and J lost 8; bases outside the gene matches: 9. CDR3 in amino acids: CASSRSGTGPEKLFF. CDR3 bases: TGTGCCAGCAGCCGCTCCGGGACAGGGCCCGAAAAACTGTTTTTT.

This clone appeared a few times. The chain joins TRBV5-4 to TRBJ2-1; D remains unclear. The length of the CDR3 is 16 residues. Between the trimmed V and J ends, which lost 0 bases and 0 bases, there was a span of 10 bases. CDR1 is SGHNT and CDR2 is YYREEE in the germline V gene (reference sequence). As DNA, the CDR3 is TGTGCCAGCAGCTTGGGGGGTCTATACTCCTACAATGAGCAGTTCTTC. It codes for CASSLGGLYSYNEQFF.

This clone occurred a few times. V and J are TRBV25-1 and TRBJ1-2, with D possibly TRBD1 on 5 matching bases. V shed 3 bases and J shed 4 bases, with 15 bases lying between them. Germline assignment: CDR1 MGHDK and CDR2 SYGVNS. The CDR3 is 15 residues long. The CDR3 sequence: CASSESGPGGYGYTF. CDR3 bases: TGTGCCAGCAGTGAGTCCGGCCCGGGGGGCTATGGCTACACCTTC.

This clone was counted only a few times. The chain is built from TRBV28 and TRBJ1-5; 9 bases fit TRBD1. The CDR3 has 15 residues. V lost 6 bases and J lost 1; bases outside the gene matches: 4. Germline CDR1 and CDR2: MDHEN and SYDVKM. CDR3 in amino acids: CASRRTGGSNQPQHF. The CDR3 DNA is TGTGCCAGCAGGAGAACAGGGGGCAGCAATCAGCCCCAGCATTTT.

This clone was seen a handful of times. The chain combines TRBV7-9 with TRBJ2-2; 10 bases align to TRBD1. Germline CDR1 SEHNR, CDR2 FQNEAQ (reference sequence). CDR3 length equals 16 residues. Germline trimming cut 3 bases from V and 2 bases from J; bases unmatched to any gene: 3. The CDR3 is CASSFGTGDNTGELFF. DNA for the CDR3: TGTGCCAGCAGCTTCGGGACAGGGGATAACACCGGGGAGCTGTTTTTT.

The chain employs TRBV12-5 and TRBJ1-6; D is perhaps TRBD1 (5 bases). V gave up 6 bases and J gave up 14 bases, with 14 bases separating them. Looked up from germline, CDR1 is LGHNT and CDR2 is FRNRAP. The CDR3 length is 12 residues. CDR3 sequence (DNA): TGTGCTAGTGGCCTCAGGGAGTCGGCCCTCCACTTT. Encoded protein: CASGLRESALHF.

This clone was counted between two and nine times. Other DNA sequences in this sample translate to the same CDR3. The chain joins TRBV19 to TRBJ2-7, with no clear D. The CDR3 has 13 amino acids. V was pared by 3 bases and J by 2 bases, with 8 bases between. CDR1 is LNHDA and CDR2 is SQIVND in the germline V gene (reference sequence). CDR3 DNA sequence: TGTGCCAGTAGTATTCCCGGCCCCTACGAGCAGTACTTC. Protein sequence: CASSIPGPYEQYF.

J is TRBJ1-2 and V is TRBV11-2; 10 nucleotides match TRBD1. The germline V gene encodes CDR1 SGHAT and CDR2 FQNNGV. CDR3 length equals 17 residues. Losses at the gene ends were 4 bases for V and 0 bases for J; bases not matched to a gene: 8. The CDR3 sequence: CASSSTGTGVTNYGYTF. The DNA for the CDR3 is TGTGCCAGCAGCTCGACCGGGACAGGGGTGACTAACTATGGCTACACCTTC.

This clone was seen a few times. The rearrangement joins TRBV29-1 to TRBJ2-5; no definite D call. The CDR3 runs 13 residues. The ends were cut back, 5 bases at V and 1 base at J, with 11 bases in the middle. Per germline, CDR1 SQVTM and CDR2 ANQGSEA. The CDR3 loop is CSVYSSVQETQYF. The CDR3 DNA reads TGCAGCGTTTATAGCTCGGTCCAAGAGACCCAGTACTTC.

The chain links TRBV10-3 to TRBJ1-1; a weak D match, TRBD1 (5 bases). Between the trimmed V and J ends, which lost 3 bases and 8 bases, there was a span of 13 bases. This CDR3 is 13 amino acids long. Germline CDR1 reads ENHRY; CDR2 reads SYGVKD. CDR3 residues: CAISDSGQGEAFF. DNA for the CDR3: TGTGCCATCAGTGACAGTGGCCAGGGCGAAGCTTTCTTT.

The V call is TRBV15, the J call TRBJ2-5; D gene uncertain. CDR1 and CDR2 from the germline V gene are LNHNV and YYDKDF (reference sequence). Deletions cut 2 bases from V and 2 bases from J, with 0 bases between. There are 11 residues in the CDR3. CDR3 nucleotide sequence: TGTGCCACCAGCAGACAAGAGACCCAGTACTTC. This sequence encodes CATSRQETQYF.

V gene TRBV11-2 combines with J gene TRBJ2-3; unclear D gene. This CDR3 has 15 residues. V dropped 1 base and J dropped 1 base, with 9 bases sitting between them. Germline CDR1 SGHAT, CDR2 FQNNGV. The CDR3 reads CASSLGGRGTDTQYF. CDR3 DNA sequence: TGTGCCAGCAGCTTAGGGGGAAGAGGCACAGATACGCAGTATTTT.

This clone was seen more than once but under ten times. This CDR3 reads CASSLVTGTLGYTF. In nucleotides, the CDR3 is TGTGCCAGCAGCTTAGTTACAGGGACCTTGGGCTACACCTTC. The rearrangement joins TRBV13 to TRBJ1-2, with D possibly being TRBD1 (6 bases). The V end lost 1 base, the J end lost 8 bases, and 14 bases lay between the germline ends. The CDR3 loop spans 14 amino acids. Germline values: CDR1 PRHDT, CDR2 FYEKMQ (reference sequence).

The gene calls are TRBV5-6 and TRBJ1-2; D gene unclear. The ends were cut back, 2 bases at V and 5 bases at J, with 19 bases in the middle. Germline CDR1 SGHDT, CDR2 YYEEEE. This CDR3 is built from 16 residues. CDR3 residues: CASSFPLPKMGYGYTF. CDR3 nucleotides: TGTGCCAGCAGCTTTCCCTTGCCAAAAATGGGGTATGGCTACACCTTC.

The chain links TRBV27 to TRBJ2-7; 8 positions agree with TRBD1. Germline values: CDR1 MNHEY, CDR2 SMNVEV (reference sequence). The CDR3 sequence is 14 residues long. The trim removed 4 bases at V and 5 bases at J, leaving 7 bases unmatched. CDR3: CASSYSQGADEQYF. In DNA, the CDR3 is TGTGCCAGCAGTTATAGCCAGGGGGCCGACGAGCAGTACTTC.

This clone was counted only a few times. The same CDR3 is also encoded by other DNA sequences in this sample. The CDR3 loop is CASSPGSGANVLTF. DNA of the CDR3: TGCGCCAGCAGCCCAGGGTCTGGGGCCAACGTCCTGACTTTC. The chain employs TRBV5-1 and TRBJ2-6; perhaps TRBD1 as D (5 bases). The CDR3 contains 14 residues. Trimming stripped 4 bases from V and 1 base from J, with 6 bases between. The germline V gene has CDR1 SGHRS and CDR2 YFSETQ.